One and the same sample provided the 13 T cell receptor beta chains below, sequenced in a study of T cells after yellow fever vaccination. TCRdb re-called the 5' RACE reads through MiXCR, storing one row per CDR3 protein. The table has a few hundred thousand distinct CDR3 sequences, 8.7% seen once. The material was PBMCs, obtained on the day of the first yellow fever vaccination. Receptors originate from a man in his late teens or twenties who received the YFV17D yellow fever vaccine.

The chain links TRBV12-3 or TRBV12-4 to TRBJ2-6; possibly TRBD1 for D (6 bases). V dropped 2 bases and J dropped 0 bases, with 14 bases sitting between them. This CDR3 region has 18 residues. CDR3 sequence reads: CASSLFAGDGSGANVLTF. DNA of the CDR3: TGTGCCAGCAGTTTATTTGCAGGGGATGGCTCTGGGGCCAACGTCCTGACTTTC.

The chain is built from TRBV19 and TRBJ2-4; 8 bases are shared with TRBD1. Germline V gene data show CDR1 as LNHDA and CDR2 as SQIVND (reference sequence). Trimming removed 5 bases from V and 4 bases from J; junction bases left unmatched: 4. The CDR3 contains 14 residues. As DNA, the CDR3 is TGTGCCAGTAGTCCCAGGGACAGGAAAAACATTCAGTACTTC. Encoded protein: CASSPRDRKNIQYF.

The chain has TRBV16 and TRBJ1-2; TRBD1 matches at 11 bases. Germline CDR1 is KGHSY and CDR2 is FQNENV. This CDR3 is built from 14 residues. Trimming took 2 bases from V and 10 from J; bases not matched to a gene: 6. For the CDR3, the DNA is TGTGCCAGCAGCCAACTCGGGACAGGGGGGATCTACACCTTC. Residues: CASSQLGTGGIYTF. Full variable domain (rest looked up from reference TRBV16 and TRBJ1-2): GEEVAQTPKHLVRGEGQKAKLYCAPIKGHSYVFWYQQVLKNEFKFLISFQNENVFDETGMPKERFSAKCLPNSPCSLEIQATKLEDSAVYFCASSQLGTGGIYTFGSGTRLTVV.

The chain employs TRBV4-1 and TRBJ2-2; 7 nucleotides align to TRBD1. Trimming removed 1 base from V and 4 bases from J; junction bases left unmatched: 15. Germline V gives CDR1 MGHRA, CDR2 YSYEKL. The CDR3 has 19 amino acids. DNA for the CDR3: TGCGCCAGCAGCCAAGCCCTTGTGACAGGGACGGATTTCACCGGGGAGCTGTTTTTT. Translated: CASSQALVTGTDFTGELFF.

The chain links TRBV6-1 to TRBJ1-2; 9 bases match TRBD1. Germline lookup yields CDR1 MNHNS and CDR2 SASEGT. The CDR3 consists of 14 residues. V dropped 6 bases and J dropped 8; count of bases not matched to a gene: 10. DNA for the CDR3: TGTGCCAGCAGGGCCGGTGACAGGGGGGAAGGCTACACCTTC. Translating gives CASRAGDRGEGYTF.

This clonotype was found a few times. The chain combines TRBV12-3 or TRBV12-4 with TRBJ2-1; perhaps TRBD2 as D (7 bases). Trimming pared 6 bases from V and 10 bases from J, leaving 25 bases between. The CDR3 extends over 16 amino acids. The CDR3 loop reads CASRLAGGPLGREQFF. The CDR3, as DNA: TGTGCCAGCAGGCTAGCCGGGGGGCCCTTGGGGAGGGAGCAGTTCTTC.

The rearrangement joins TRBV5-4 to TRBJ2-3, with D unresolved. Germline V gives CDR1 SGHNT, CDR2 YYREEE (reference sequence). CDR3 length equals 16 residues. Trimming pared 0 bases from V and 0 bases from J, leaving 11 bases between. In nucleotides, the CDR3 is TGTGCCAGCAGCTTGGGGGTAGTGCGGAGCACAGATACGCAGTATTTT. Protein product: CASSLGVVRSTDTQYF.

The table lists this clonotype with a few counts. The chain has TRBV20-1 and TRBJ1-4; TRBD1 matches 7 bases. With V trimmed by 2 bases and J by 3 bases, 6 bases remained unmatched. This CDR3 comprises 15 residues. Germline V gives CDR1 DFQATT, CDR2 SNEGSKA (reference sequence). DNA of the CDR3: TGCAGTGCTAGAAGAGGGGGCTCGGCTAATGAAAAACTGTTTTTT. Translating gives CSARRGGSANEKLFF.

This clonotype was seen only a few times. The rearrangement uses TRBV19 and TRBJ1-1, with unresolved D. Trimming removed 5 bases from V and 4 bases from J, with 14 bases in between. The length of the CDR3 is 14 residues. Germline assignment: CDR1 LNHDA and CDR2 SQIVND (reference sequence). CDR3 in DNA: TGTGCCAGTAGTTCCGGCAGCCGGTCCACTGAAGCTTTCTTT. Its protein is CASSSGSRSTEAFF. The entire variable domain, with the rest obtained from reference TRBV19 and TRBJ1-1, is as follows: DGGITQSPKYLFRKEGQNVTLSCEQNLNHDAMYWYRQDPGQGLRLIYYSQIVNDFQKGDIAEGYSVSREKKESFPLTVTSAQKNPTAFYLCASSSGSRSTEAFFGQGTRLTVV.

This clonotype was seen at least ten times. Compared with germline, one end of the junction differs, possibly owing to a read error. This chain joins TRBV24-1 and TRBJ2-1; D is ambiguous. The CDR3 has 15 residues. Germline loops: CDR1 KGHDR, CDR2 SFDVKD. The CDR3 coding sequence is TGTGCCACCAGTGCTTATACCTCCTCCTTCAATGAGCAGTTCTTC. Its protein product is CATSAYTSSFNEQFF.

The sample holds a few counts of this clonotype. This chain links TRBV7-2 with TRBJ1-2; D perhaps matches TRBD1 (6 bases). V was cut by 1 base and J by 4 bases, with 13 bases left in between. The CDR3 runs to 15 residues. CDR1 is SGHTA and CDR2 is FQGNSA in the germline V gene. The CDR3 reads CASSLDEYRVYGYTF. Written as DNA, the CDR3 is TGTGCCAGCAGCTTAGACGAATACAGGGTCTATGGCTACACCTTC.

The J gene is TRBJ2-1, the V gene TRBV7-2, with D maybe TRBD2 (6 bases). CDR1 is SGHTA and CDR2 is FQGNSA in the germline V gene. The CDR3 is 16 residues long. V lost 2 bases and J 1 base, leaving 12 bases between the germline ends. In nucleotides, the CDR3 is TGTGCCAGCAGCTTATCGGCTAGCGAATCCTACAATGAGCAGTTCTTC. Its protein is CASSLSASESYNEQFF. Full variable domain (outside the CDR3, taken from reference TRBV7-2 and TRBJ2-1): GAGVSQSPSNKVTEKGKDVELRCDPISGHTALYWYRQSLGQGLEFLIYFQGNSAPDKSGLPSDRFSAERTGGSVSTLTIQRTQQEDSAVYLCASSLSASESYNEQFFGPGTRLTVL.

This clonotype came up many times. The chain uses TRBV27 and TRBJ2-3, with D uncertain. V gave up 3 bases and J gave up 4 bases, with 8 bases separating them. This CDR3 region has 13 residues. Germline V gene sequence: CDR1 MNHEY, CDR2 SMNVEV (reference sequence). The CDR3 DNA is TGTGCCAGCAGTTTGTCTTGGGCAGATACGCAGTATTTT. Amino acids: CASSLSWADTQYF.